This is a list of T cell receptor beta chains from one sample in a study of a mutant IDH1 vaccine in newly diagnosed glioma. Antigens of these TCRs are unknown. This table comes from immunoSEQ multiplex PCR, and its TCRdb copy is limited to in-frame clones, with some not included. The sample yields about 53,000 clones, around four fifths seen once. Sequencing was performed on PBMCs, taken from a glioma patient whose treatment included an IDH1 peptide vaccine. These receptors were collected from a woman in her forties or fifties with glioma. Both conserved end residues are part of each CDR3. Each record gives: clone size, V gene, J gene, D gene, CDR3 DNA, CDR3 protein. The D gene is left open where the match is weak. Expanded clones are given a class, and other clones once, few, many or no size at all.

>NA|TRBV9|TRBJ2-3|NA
TGTGCCAGCAGCGTAGACAGTTCTAGCACAGATACGCAGTATTTT
CASSVDSSSTDTQYF
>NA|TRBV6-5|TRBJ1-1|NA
TGTGCCAGCAGTTACTCCTCTCATACCGGGACTGAAGCTTTCTTT
CASSYSSHTGTEAFF
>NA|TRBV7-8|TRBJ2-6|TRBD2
TGTGCCAGCAGCCCGCGGGGACTAGCGGGGGGCCTCGGGGCCAACGTCCTGACTTTC
CASSPRGLAGGLGANVLTF
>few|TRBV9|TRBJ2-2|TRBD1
TGTGCCAGCAGCCTCTCCGGGACAGCAATCGGGGAGCTGTTTTTT
CASSLSGTAIGELFF
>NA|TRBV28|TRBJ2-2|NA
TGTGCCAGCAGTACCCGGAGGAGCCCGAACACCGGGGAGCTGTTTTTT
CASSTRRSPNTGELFF
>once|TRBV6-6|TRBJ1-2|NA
TGTGCCAGCAGTCCCGGACTGTATGGCTACACCTTC
CASSPGLYGYTF
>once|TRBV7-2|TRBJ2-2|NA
TGTGCCAGCAGCTTAAGGGGGAATCCTTCCGGGGAGCTGTTTTTT
CASSLRGNPSGELFF
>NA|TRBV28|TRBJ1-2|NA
TGTGCCAGCAGTTCCCCGACCGGGACGGACTACTATGGCTACACCTTC
CASSSPTGTDYYGYTF
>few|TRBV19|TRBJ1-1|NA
TGTGCCAGTAGTGTCGGACTCTCTTGGGGCACTGAAGCTTTCTTT
CASSVGLSWGTEAFF
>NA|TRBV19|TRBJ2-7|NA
TGTGCCAGTAGTTTCGACCACGAGCAGTACTTC
CASSFDHEQYF
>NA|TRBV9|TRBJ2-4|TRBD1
TGTGCCAGCAGCTCTCCGACAGGGGGCAAGACAAACATTCAGTACTTC
CASSSPTGGKTNIQYF
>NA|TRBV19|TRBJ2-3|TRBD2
TGTGCCAGTACCTCAGCGGGGGGGCCAGCAGATACGCAGTATTTT
CASTSAGGPADTQYF
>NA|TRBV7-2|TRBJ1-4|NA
TGTGCCAGCAGCTTAATATTTAATGAAAAACTGTTTTTT
CASSLIFNEKLFF
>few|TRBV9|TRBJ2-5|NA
TGTGCCAGCAGCGTCGGGACAATACGGGAGGCCCAGTACTTC
CASSVGTIREAQYF
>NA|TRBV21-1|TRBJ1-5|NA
TGTGCCAGCAGATCACAGGGGGAGGGCAATCAGCCCCAGCATTTT
CASRSQGEGNQPQHF
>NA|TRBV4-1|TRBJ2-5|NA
TGCGCCAGCAGCCAAGTTTTCGCGCGGGAGACCCAGTACTTC
CASSQVFARETQYF
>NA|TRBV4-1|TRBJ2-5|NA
TGCGCCAGCAGCCAGGCACGGCAAGAGACCCAGTACTTC
CASSQARQETQYF
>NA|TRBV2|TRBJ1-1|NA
TGTGCCAGCAGTGAAGAGGAATTCACTGAAGCTTTCTTT
CASSEEEFTEAFF